The clone carrying this T cell receptor (beta chain) was counted a single time. This record comes from a study of cytomegalovirus exposure and HLA in healthy donors. Per the germline V gene, CDR1 is SEHNR and CDR2 is FQNEAQ (reference sequence). This CDR3 spans 13 amino acids. Trimming pared 1 base from V and 3 bases from J, leaving 6 bases between. Primers included in the PCR were 60 Vbeta and 13 Jbeta primers. Assay used: immunoSEQ multiplex PCR; TCRdb lists only in-frame clones, some missing. The sample lists about 190,000 clones, 80% to 85% occurring once. The sequenced material came from PBMCs. The chain carries TRBV7-9 and TRBJ1-2; D might be TRBD1 (5 bases). The clonotype comes from a boy younger than 18 in good health and CMV-seronegative. The CDR3 region has the DNA TGTGCCAGCAGCTTAGGACAGTACTATGGCTACACCTTC. This translates into CASSLGQYYGYTF.